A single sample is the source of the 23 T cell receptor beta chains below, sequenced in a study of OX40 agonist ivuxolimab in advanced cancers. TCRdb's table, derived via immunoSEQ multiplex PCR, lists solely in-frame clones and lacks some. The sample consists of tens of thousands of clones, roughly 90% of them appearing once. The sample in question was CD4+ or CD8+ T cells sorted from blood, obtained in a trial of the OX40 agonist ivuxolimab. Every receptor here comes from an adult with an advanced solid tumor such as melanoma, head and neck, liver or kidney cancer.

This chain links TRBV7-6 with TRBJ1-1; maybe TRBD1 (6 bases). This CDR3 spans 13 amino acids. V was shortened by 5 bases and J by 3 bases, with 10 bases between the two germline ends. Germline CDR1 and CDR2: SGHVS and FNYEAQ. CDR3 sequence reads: CASSIGQYTEAFF. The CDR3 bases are TGTGCCAGCAGCATCGGACAGTACACTGAAGCTTTCTTT.

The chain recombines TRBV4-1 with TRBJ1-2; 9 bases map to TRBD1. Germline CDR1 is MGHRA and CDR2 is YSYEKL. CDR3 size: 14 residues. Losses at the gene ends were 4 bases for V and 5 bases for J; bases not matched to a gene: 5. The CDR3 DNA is TGCGCCAGCAGCCGGACAGGGGTTGGGTATGGCTACACCTTC. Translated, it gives CASSRTGVGYGYTF.

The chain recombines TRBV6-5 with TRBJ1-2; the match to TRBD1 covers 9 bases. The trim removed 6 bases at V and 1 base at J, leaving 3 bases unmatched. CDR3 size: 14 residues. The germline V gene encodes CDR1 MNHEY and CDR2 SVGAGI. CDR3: CASSTGGYNYGYTF. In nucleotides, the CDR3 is TGTGCCAGCAGCACAGGGGGCTATAACTATGGCTACACCTTC.

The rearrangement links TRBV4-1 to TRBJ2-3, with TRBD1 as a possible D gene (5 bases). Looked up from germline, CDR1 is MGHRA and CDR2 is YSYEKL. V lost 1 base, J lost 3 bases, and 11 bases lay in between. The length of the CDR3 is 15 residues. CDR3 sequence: CASSQGGRATDTQYF. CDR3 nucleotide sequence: TGCGCCAGCAGCCAAGGGGGCAGGGCGACAGATACGCAGTATTTT.

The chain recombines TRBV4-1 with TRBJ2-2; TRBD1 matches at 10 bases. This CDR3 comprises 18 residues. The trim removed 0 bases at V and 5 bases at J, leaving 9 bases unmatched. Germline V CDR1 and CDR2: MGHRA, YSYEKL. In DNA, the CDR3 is TGCGCCAGCAGCCAAGAAGGGGGACAGGGGAAGAGAACCGGGGAGCTGTTTTTT. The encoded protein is CASSQEGGQGKRTGELFF.

CDR3 loop: CASSGEDTEAFF. The DNA of the CDR3 is TGTGCCAGTTCAGGGGAGGACACTGAAGCTTTCTTT. V gene TRBV19 combines with J gene TRBJ1-1, with D possibly TRBD1 on 6 matching bases. Per the germline V gene, CDR1 is LNHDA and CDR2 is SQIVND (reference sequence). V was shortened by 8 bases and J by 3 bases, with 10 bases between the two germline ends. The CDR3 runs to 12 residues.

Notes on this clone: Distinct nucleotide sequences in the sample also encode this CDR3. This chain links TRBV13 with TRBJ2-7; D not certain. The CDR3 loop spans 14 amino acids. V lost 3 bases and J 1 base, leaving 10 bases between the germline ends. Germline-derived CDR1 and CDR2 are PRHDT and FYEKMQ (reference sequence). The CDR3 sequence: CASSLGRSSYEQYF. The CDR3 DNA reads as TGTGCCAGCAGCTTGGGCAGATCTTCCTACGAGCAGTACTTC.

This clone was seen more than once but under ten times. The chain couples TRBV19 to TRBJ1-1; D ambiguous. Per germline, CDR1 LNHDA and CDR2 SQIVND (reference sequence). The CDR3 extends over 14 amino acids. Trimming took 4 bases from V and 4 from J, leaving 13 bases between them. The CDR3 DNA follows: TGTGCCAGTAGTACCCTTCGGGAGGGCACTGAAGCTTTCTTT. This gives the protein CASSTLREGTEAFF.

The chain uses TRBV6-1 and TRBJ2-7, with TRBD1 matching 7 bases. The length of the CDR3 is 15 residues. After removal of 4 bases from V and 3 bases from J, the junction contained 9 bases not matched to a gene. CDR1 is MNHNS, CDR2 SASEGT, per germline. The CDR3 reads CASSAPGQLIYEQYF. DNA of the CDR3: TGTGCCAGCAGTGCCCCGGGACAGTTAATCTACGAGCAGTACTTC.

The CDR3 region is CASRDPQGRNEQYF. The CDR3 DNA follows: TGTGCCAGTAGGGATCCGCAGGGGAGGAACGAGCAGTACTTC. V gene TRBV19 combines with J gene TRBJ2-7; TRBD1 or TRBD2 may be the D gene (6 bases each). There are 14 residues in the CDR3. The germline CDR1 and CDR2 sequences are LNHDA and SQIVND (reference sequence). V lost 6 bases, J lost 5 bases, and 17 bases lay in between.

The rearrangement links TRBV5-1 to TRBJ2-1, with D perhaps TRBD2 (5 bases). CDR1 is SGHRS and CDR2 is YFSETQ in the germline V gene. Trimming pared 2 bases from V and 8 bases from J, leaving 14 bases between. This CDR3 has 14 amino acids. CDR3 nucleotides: TGCGCCAGCAGCTTTTTGGTCGTCGGGGATGAGCAGTTCTTC. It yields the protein CASSFLVVGDEQFF.

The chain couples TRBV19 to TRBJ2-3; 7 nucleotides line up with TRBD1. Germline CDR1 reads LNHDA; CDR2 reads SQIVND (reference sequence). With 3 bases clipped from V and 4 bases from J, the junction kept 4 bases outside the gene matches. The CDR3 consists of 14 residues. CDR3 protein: CASSMGQFADTQYF. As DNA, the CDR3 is TGTGCCAGTAGTATGGGACAGTTCGCAGATACGCAGTATTTT.

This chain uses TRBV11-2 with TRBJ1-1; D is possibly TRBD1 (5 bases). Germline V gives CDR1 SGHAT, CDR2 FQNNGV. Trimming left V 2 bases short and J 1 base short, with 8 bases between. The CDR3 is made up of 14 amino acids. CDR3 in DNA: TGTGCCAGCAGCTTAATTAGGGGGAACACTGAAGCTTTCTTT. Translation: CASSLIRGNTEAFF.

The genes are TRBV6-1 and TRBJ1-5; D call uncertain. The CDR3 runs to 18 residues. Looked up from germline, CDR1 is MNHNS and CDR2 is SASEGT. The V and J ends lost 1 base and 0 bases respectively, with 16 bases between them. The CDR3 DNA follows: TGTGCCAGCAGTGAAGGAAAAGGACCGAGGTATAGCAATCAGCCCCAGCATTTT. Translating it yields CASSEGKGPRYSNQPQHF.

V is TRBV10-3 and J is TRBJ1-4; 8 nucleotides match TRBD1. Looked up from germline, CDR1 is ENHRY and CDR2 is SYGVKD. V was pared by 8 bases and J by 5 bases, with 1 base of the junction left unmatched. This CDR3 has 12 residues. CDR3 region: CAIGQGNEKLFF. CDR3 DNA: TGTGCCATCGGACAGGGAAATGAAAAACTGTTTTTT.

The CDR3, as DNA: TGTGCCTGGAGTGTCGTGCGGCCTTATGGCTACACCTTC. Translation gives CAWSVVRPYGYTF. V is TRBV30 and J is TRBJ1-2; D gene unclear. Trimming pared 0 bases from V and 5 bases from J, leaving 10 bases between. Germline CDR1 reads GTSNPN; CDR2 reads SVGIG (reference sequence). CDR3 length: 13 amino acids.

This CDR3 reads CASSDLGTAGNTIYF. The DNA for the CDR3 is TGTGCCAGCAGCGACCTTGGGACCGCTGGAAACACCATATATTTT. V is TRBV5-6 and J is TRBJ1-3; D might be TRBD1 (5 bases). The CDR3 runs to 15 residues. Looked up from germline, CDR1 is SGHDT and CDR2 is YYEEEE. The germline V and J ends were trimmed by 4 bases and 2 bases, with 13 bases remaining between them. Complete variable domain (other parts from reference TRBV5-6 and TRBJ1-3): DAGVTQSPTHLIKTRGQQVTLRCSPKSGHDTVSWYQQALGQGPQFIFQYYEEEERQRGNFPDRFSGHQFPNYSSELNVNALLLGDSALYLCASSDLGTAGNTIYFGEGSWLTVV.

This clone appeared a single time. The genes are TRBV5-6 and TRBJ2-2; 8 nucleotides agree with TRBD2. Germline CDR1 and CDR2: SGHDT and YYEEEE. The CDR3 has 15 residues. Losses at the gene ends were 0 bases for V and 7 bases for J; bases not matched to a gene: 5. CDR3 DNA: TGTGCCAGCAGCTTGGAGACTAGCGTGGGCGGGGAGCTGTTTTTT. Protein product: CASSLETSVGGELFF. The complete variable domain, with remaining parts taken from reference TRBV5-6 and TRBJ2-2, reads DAGVTQSPTHLIKTRGQQVTLRCSPKSGHDTVSWYQQALGQGPQFIFQYYEEEERQRGNFPDRFSGHQFPNYSSELNVNALLLGDSALYLCASSLETSVGGELFFGEGSRLTVL.

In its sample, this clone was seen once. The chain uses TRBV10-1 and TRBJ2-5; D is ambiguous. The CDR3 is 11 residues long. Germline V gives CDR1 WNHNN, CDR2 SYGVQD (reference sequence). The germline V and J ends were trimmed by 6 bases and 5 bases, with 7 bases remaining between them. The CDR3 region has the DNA TGCGCCAGCAGGGTAGGGGAGACCCAGTACTTC. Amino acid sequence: CASRVGETQYF.

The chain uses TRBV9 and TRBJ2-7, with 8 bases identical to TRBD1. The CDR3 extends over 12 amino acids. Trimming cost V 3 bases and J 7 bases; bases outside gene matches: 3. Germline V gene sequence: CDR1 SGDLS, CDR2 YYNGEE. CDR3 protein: CASSGTGREQYF. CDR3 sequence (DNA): TGTGCCAGCAGCGGGACAGGGAGGGAGCAGTACTTC.

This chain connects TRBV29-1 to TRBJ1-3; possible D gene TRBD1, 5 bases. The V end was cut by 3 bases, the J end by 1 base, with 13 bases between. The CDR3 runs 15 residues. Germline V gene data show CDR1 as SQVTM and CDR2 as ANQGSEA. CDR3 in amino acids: CSVDGGWGSGNTIYF. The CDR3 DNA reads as TGCAGCGTTGACGGGGGATGGGGTTCTGGAAACACCATATATTTT.

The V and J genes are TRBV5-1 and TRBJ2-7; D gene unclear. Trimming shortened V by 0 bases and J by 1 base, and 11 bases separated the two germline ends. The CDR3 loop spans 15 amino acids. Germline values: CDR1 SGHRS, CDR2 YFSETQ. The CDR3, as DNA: TGCGCCAGCAGCTTGGCCTTACAGTCTTCCTACGAGCAGTACTTC. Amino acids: CASSLALQSSYEQYF.

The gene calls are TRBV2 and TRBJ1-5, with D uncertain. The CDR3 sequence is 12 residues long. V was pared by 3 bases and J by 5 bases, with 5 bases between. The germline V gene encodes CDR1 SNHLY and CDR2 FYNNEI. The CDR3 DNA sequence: TGTGCCAGCAGTGAGTCTGATCAGCCCCAGCATTTT. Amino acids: CASSESDQPQHF.